This TCR beta chain derives from a study of blood T cell repertoires in COVID-19 (dated by TCRdb to 2020 to 2021). The study in broad terms: Collaborator samples came from the United States, Italy and Spain and covered acute and convalescent phases of COVID-19. The repertoires were made available in a free public database intended to serve as a resource for research on the immune response to SARS-CoV-2. The samples were drawn from two sources: the first 160 participants of the ongoing ImmuneRACE study, and 950 to 1,500 subjects contributed by 6 global collaborators. Where available, HLA class I and class II types were obtained from metadata supplied by the sample provider rather than from assay-based typing. The sample metadata nearly always contained a de-identified subject ID, COVID-19 status, age in years and sex. Deeply sampled blood TCRbeta repertoires from subjects exposed to, actively infected with, or recovered from COVID-19 were included in the dataset. The prospective study material was composed of cDNA or gDNA derived from T cells, B-cell-depleted T cells, or PBMCs. Findings and caveats that apply to the study as a whole: Clinical and demographic metadata were provided uncurated, with the amount varying by source and participant.

V is pared back by 5 bases and J by 1 base, with 14 bases lying between the germline termini. CDR1 and CDR2 are drawn from the germline V gene (reference sequence): GTSNPN, SVGIG. From its cysteine to its phenylalanine, the CDR3 spans 14 amino acids. The CDR3 DNA has 42 bases and is translated from base 1. Each collaborating institution followed its own protocols to collect whole blood in K2EDTA tubes. For TCRbeta analysis, collaborator samples were shipped as frozen whole blood, as isolated PBMCs, or as DNA extracted from either sample type. Comments on this clone: Its antigen remains unidentified. Within one base of it there is no much larger clone, and no base qualities were kept.

TCRbeta CDR3 regions were amplified from genomic DNA using the immunoSEQ Assay, a bias-controlled multiplex PCR. Per the source publication's procedure: The number of nucleated cells in each sample was estimated by amplification of reference gene primers within the assay. To quantify the absolute abundance of each unique TCRbeta CDR3 rearrangement, sequence reads were collapsed and filtered. Productive Simpson clonality was computed per sample as the square root of Simpson's diversity index over productive rearrangements. The immuneACCESS repertoire file appears here via TCRdb, limited to in-frame rearrangements. These files lack a portion of the clones; in checked studies, under half of the deficit traces to unresolved V genes, and the cause of the others is not known. That table supplies the V and J calls and clone size; D and trimming were determined from the DNA. Present in this sample are approximately 180,000 clones, over 80% of which were seen just once. The leading ten clones occupy 8% to 9.5% of the sample.

The specimen was peripheral blood. The sequence is built from TRBV30 and TRBJ1-1; TRBD1 is a weak D gene call, 5 bases matching. The TCR was taken from a woman aged 70-85 years with acute or convalescent COVID-19. The CDR3 region has the sequence CAWDRTQGNTEAFF. The sequenced DNA: TGTGCCTGGGATAGGACCCAGGGGAACACTGAAGCTTTCTTT.